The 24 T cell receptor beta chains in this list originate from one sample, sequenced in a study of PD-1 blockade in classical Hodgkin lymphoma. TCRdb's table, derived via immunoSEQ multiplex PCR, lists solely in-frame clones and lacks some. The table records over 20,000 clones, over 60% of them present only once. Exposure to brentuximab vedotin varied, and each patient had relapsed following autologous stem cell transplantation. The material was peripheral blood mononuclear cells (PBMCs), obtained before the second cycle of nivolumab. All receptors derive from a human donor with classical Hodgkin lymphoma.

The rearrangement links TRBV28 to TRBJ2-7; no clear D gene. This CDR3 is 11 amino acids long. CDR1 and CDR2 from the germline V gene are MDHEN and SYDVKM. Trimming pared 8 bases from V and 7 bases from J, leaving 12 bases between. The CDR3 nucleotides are TGTGCCAGCGCAATTTTGGGGGAGCAGTACTTC. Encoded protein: CASAILGEQYF. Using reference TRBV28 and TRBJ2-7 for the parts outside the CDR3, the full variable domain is DVKVTQSSRYLVKRTGEKVFLECVQDMDHENMFWYRQDPGLGLRLIYFSYDVKMKEKGDIPEGYSVSREKKERFSLILESASTNQTSMYLCASAILGEQYFGPGTRLTVT.

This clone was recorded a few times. The CDR3 DNA follows: TGTGCCAGCTCACCAGGACCTGGCAATCAGCCCCAGCATTTT. It specifies CASSPGPGNQPQHF. The chain joins TRBV18 to TRBJ1-5; D not resolved. Between the trimmed V and J ends, which lost 2 bases and 2 bases, there was a span of 7 bases. Germline CDR1 is KGHSH and CDR2 is LQKENI. The CDR3 covers 14 residues.

The DNA for the CDR3 is TGTGCCAGTAGCATGTGGGGGGGGCCCCTAGCCAAAAACATTCAGTACTTC. Its translation: CASSMWGGPLAKNIQYF. V gene TRBV19 combines with J gene TRBJ2-4, with D possibly being TRBD2 (7 bases). This CDR3 has 17 amino acids. Looked up from germline, CDR1 is LNHDA and CDR2 is SQIVND (reference sequence). V was pared by 6 bases and J by 0 bases, with 18 bases between.

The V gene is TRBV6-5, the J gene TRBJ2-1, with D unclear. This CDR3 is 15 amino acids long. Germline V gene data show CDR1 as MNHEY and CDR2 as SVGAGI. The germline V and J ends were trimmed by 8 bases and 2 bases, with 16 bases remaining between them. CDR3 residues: CASQPRLHPYNEQFF. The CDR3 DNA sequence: TGTGCCAGCCAACCAAGGCTCCATCCCTACAATGAGCAGTTCTTC.

CDR3 amino acids: CASSLTGTPYEQYF. Written as DNA, the CDR3 is TGTGCCAGCAGCTTAACAGGGACCCCCTACGAGCAGTACTTC. This chain uses TRBV7-9 with TRBJ2-7; the D gene is possibly TRBD1 (6 bases). Germline V gives CDR1 SEHNR, CDR2 FQNEAQ (reference sequence). With 2 bases removed from V and 2 bases from J, the gap between germline ends came to 10 bases. The CDR3 totals 14 residues.

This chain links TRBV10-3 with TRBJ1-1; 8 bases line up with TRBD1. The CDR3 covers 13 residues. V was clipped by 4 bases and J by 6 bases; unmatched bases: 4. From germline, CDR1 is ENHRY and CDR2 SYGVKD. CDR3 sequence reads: CAISGQGIAEAFF. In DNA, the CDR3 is TGTGCCATCAGTGGACAGGGGATCGCTGAAGCTTTCTTT.

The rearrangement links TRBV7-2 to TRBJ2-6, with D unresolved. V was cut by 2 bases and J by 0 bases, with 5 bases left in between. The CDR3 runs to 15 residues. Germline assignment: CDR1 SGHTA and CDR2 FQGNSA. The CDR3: CASSLTNSGANVLTF. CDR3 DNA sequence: TGTGCCAGCAGCTTAACGAACTCTGGGGCCAACGTCCTGACTTTC.

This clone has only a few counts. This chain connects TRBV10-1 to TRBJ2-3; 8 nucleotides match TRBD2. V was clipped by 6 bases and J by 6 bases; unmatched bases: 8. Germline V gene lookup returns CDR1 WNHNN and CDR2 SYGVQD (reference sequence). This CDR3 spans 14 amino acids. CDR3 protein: CASSPSGRDDTQYF. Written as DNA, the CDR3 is TGCGCCAGCAGCCCTAGCGGGCGTGACGATACGCAGTATTTT.

In nucleotides, the CDR3 is TGTGCCAGTAAAGGGAGGGACCACACCGGGGAGCTGTTTTTT. Its translation is CASKGRDHTGELFF. This chain joins TRBV19 and TRBJ2-2, with 7 bases fitting TRBD2. J lost 3 bases, V lost 7 bases, and 5 bases had no gene match. CDR1 and CDR2 from the germline V gene are LNHDA and SQIVND (reference sequence). This CDR3 comprises 14 residues.

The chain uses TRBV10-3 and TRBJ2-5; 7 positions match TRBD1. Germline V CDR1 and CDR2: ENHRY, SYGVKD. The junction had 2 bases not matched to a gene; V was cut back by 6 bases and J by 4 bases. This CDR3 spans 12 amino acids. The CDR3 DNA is TGTGCCATCAGCGGGACAGCAGAGACCCAGTACTTC. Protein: CAISGTAETQYF.

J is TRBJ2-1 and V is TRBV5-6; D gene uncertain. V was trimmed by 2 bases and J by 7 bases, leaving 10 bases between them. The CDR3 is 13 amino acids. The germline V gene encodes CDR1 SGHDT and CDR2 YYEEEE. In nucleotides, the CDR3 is TGTGCCAGCAGCTTCGGCAGTAGGAATGAGCAGTTCTTC. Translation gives CASSFGSRNEQFF.

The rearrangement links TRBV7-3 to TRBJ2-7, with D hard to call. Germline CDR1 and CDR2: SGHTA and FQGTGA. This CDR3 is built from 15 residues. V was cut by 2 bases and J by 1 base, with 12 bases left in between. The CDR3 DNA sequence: TGTGCCAGCAGCTTACGGGCACACCCATCCTACGAGCAGTACTTC. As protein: CASSLRAHPSYEQYF.

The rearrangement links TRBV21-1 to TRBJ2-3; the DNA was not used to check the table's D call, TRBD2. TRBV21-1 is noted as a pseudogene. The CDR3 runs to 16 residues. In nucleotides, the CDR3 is TGTGCCAGCAGCCCTCATAGGAGGGAGAAGACAGATACGCAGTATTTT. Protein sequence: CASSPHRREKTDTQYF.

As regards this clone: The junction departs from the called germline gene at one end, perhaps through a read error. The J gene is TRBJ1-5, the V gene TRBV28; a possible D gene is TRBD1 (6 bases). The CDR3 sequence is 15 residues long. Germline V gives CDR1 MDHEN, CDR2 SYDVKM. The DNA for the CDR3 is TGTGCCAGCAGTTTTTTTCTTAACAGGGTTCAGGCCCAGCATTTT. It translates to CASSFFLNRVQAQHF.

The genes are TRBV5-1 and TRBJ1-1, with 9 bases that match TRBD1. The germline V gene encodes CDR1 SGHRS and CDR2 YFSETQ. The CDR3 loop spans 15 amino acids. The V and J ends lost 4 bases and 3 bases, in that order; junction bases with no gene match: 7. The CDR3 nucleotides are TGCGCCAGCAGCCTACAGGGGGCCGTGGACACTGAAGCTTTCTTT. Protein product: CASSLQGAVDTEAFF.

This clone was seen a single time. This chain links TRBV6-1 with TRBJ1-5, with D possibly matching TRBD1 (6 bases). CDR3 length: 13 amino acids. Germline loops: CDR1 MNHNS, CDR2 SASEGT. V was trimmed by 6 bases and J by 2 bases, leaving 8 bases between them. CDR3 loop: CASRNRGNQPQHF. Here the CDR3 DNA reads TGTGCCAGCAGAAACAGGGGCAATCAGCCCCAGCATTTT.

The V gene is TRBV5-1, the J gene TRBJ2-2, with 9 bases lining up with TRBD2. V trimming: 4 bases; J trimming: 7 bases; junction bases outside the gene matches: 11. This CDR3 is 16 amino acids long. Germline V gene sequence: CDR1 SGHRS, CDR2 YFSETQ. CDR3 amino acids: CASSPLSGSLGGELFF. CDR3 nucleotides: TGCGCCAGCAGCCCGCTTAGCGGGAGTTTGGGCGGGGAGCTGTTTTTT.

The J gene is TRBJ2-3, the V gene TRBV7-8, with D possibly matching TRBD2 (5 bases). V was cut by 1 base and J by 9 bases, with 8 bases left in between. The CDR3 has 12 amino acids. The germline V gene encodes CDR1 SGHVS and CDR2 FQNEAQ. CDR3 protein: CASSLVGGTQYF. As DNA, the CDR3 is TGTGCCAGCAGCTTAGTCGGAGGCACGCAGTATTTT. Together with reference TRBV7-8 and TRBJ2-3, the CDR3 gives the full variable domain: GAGVSQSPRYKVAKRGQDVALRCDPISGHVSLFWYQQALGQGPEFLTYFQNEAQLDKSGLPSDRFFAERPEGSVSTLKIQRTQQEDSAVYLCASSLVGGTQYFGPGTRLTVL.

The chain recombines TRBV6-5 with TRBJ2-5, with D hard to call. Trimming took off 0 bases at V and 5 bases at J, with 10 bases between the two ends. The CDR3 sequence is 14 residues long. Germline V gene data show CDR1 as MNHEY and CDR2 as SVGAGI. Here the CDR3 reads CASSYSKVAETQYF. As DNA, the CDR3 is TGTGCCAGCAGTTACTCGAAGGTTGCGGAGACCCAGTACTTC.

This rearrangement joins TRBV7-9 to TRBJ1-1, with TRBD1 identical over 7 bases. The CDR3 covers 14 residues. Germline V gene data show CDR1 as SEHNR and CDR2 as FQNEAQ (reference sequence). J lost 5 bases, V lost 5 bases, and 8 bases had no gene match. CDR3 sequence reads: CASSPVQGGTEAFF. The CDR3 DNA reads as TGTGCCAGCAGCCCTGTTCAGGGGGGGACTGAAGCTTTCTTT.

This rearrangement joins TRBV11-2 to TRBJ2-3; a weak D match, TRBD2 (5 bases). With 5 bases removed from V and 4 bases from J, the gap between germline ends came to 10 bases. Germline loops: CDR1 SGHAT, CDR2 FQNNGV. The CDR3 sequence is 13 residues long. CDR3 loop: CASSPGSPDTQYF. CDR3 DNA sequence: TGTGCCAGCAGCCCGGGGAGTCCAGATACGCAGTATTTT. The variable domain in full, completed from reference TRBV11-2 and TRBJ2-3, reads EAGVAQSPRYKIIEKRQSVAFWCNPISGHATLYWYQQILGQGPKLLIQFQNNGVVDDSQLPKDRFSAERLKGVDSTLKIQPAKLEDSAVYLCASSPGSPDTQYFGPGTRLTVL.

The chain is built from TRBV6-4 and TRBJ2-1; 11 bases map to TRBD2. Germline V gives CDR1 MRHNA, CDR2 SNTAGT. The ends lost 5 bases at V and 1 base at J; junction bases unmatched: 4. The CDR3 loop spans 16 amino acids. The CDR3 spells CASSFTSGSSYNEQFF. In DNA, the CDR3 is TGTGCCAGCAGTTTTACTAGCGGGAGTTCCTACAATGAGCAGTTCTTC.

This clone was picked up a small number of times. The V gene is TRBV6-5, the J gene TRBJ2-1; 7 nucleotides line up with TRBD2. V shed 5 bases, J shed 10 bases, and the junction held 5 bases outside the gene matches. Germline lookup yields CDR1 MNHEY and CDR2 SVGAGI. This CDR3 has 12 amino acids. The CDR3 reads CASSRAGKEQFF. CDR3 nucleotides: TGTGCCAGCAGTAGAGCGGGAAAAGAGCAGTTCTTC.

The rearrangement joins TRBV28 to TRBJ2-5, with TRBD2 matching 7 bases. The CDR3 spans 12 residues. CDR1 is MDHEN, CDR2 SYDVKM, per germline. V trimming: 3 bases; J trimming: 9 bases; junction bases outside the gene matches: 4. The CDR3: CASSLAGVAQYF. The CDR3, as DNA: TGTGCCAGCAGTTTGGCGGGAGTGGCCCAGTACTTC.